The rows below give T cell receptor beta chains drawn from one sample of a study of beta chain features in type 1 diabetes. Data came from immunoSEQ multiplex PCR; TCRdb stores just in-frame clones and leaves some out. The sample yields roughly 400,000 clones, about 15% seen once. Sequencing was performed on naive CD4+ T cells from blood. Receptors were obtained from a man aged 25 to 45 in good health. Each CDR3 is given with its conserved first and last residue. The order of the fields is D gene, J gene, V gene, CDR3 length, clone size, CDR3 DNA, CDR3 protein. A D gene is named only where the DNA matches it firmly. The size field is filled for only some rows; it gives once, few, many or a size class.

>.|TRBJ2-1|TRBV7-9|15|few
TGTGCCAGCAGCTTAACAGGGAGCTCCTACAATGAGCAGTTCTTC
CASSLTGSSYNEQFF
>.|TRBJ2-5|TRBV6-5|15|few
TGTGCCAGCAGTCACGACAGGCGGTACCAAGAGACCCAGTACTTC
CASSHDRRYQETQYF
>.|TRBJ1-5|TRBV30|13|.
TGTGCCTGGAGTAAGGGGGGGAATCAGCCCCAGCATTTT
CAWSKGGNQPQHF
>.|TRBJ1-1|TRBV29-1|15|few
TGCAGCGTTGAAGAGGGGGACACAGTAGAGTATGAAGCTTTCTTT
CSVEEGDTVEYEAFF
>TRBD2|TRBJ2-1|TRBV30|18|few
TGTGCCTGGAGTAAAGGCAGACTACTAGCGGGAAAATACAATGAGCAGTTCTTC
CAWSKGRLLAGKYNEQFF
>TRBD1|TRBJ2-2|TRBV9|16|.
TGTGCCAGCAGCGTTGGCCAGGGGGCGAACACCGGGGAGCTGTTTTTT
CASSVGQGANTGELFF
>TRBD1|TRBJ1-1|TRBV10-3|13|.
TGTGCCATCAGGACAGGGGAGGCCACTGAAGCTTTCTTT
CAIRTGEATEAFF
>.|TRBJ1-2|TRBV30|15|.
TGTGCCTGGACAGGGGCCCAGCCTGTTAACTATGGCTACACCTTC
CAWTGAQPVNYGYTF
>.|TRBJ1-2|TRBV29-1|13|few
TGCAGCGTTGAAGAAAGGGATTACTATGGCTACACCTTC
CSVEERDYYGYTF
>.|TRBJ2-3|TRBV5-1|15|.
TGCGCCAGCAGACTAGTGACTAGGCCCACAGATACGCAGTATTTT
CASRLVTRPTDTQYF
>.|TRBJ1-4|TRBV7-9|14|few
TGTGCCAGCAGCTTAGGGACAAGGGCTGAAAAACTGTTTTTT
CASSLGTRAEKLFF
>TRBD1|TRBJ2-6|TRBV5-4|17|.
TGTGCCAGCAGCTTAATGACAGGGCTCCCTGGGGCCAACGTCCTGACTTTC
CASSLMTGLPGANVLTF
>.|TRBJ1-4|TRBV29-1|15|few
TGCAGCGTTTCCGAAGCAGGGACCTTTTCTGAAAAACTGTTTTTT
CSVSEAGTFSEKLFF
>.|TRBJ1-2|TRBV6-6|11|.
TGTGCCAGCAGTGAGTTGCCCCGGGGCACCTTC
CASSELPRGTF
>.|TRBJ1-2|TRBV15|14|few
TGTGCCACCAGCAGAGATGGTTACAAAGATGGCTACACCTTC
CATSRDGYKDGYTF
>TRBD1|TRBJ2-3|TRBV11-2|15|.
TGTGCCAGCAGCCCCCGGACAGGGTTGACAGATACGCAGTATTTT
CASSPRTGLTDTQYF
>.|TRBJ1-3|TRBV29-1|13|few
TGCAGCGCCACCGGGAGCAGTGGAAACACCATATATTTT
CSATGSSGNTIYF
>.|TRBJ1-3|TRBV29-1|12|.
TGCAGCGTGACTGCTACGGGAAACACCATATATTTT
CSVTATGNTIYF
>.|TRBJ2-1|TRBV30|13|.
TGTGCCTGGAGGGGCGGGTTCTACAATGAGCAGTTCTTC
CAWRGGFYNEQFF
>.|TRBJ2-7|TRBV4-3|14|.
TGCGCCAGCAGCCCCAACCTGGGCTCCTACGAGCAGTACTTC
CASSPNLGSYEQYF
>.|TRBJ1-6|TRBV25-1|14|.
TGTGCCAGCAGCGAGACAGGTTCTAATTCACCCCTCCACTTT
CASSETGSNSPLHF
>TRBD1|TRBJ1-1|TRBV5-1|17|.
TGCGCCAGCAGCTTGGCTGACAGGGCCCCATCGAACACTGAAGCTTTCTTT
CASSLADRAPSNTEAFF
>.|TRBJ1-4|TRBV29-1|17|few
TGCAGCGTTGGAGTAGGGAGACAGTTCACAACTAATGAAAAACTGTTTTTT
CSVGVGRQFTTNEKLFF
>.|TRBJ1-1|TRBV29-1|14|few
TGCAGCGTTGTAATACGATCCGTTAACACTGAAGCTTTCTTT
CSVVIRSVNTEAFF